The entry below gives a single T cell receptor beta chain sequence along with its context. This specimen belongs to a study of blood T cell repertoires in COVID-19. Study in general: The cDNA or gDNA used as material had been derived from T cells, B-cell-depleted T cells, or PBMCs.

The germline V gene has CDR1 LGHNA and CDR2 YNFKEQ. J gave up 2 bases and V 0 bases, and 7 bases lay outside the gene matches. The CDR3 totals 16 residues. Using immunoSEQ multiplex PCR, the repertoire was profiled, and TCRdb retains in-frame clones only, with some absent. The table lists 190,000 or so clones, 85% to 90% of them singletons. The source of this sequence is a young man who had recovered from COVID-19. V usage is TRBV4-2 and J usage is TRBJ2-7; 7 bases align to TRBD2. Material for sequencing was PBMCs or T cells enriched from blood (not recorded which). The CDR3 is CASSQEIAGGTYEQYF. CDR3 nucleotides: TGTGCCAGCAGCCAAGAAATAGCGGGCGGGACCTACGAGCAGTACTTC.